This record looks at one T cell receptor beta chain sequence and its context. Its target is unknown. CDR3 length: 18 amino acids. The germline V and J ends were trimmed by 1 base and 0 bases, with 13 bases remaining between them. Germline V gives CDR1 MNHNS, CDR2 SASEGT. The record originates from a study of cytotoxic CD8 clonotypes in ibrutinib-treated CLL. Notes on the study in general: On treatment, the uncommon public clonotypes contracted or remained stable.

Repertoires were generated with immunoSEQ multiplex PCR, while TCRdb's copy carries only in-frame clones and drops some. Of some 76,000 clones listed, approximately 82% are singletons. The chain couples TRBV6-1 to TRBJ1-6, with no clear D. The sequences come from PBMCs, collected after 24 months of ibrutinib treatment. This TCR came from a human donor with chronic lymphocytic leukemia. In nucleotides, the CDR3 is TGTGCCAGCAGTGAAGAGGTTGCAGGTAGCTCCTATAATTCACCCCTCCACTTT. It specifies CASSEEVAGSSYNSPLHF.